This T cell receptor beta chain was sequenced for a study of cytomegalovirus exposure and HLA in healthy donors. General study results and limits: Diagnosis of cytomegalovirus status made by the classifier reportedly showed high specificity and sensitivity.

PCR amplification relied on 60 Vbeta primers (plus 13 Jbeta primers). The data were produced by immunoSEQ multiplex PCR, yet TCRdb's version contains in-frame clones alone and is incomplete. Of about 160,000 clones in the sample, 80% are singletons; the top ten hold roughly 6.2%. This clone was counted between two and nine times. The antigen is undetermined. The CDR3 has 14 residues. The germline CDR1 and CDR2 sequences are SEHNR and FQNEAQ (reference sequence). The V and J ends lost 8 bases and 0 bases respectively, with 11 bases between them. Sequencing input: PBMCs. This sequence was found in a male donor in good health and CMV-seropositive. The V call is TRBV7-9, the J call TRBJ1-3, with D hard to call. CDR3 in DNA: TGTGCCAGCGACGCGGAGAGCTCTGGAAACACCATATATTTT. Protein sequence: CASDAESSGNTIYF.